The T cell receptor (beta chain) under discussion was sequenced for a study of blood T cells in healthy people across ages. Together with a sample-barcoded 5' primer, a J-beta primer mix was included in a second PCR lasting about 6 to 11 cycles. TCRdb itself ran the 5' RACE reads through MiXCR, one entry per CDR3 protein. Among fewer than 750,000 distinct CDR3 sequences listed, 40% to 55% were seen once. This CDR3 spans 12 amino acids. V shed 8 bases and J shed 3 bases, with 11 bases lying between them. Per the germline V gene, CDR1 is SNHLY and CDR2 is FYNNEI. J is TRBJ2-7 and V is TRBV2; D is uncertain. The source of this sequence is a man at least 80 years old in good health. The sample was blood. CDR3 sequence: CASVLARYEQYF. The CDR3 DNA sequence: TGTGCCAGCGTTCTCGCTCGCTACGAGCAGTACTTC.